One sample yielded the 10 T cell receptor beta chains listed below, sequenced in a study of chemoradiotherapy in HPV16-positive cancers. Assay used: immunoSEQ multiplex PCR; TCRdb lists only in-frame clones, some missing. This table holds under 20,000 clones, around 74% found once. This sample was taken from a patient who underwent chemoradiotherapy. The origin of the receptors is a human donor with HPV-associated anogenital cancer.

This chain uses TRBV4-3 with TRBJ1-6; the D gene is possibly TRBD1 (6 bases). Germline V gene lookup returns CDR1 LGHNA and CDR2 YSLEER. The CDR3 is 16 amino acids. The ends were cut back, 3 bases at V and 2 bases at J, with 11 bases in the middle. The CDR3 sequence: CASSQDRVTYNSPLHF. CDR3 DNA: TGCGCCAGCAGCCAGGACAGAGTAACCTATAATTCACCCCTCCACTTT.

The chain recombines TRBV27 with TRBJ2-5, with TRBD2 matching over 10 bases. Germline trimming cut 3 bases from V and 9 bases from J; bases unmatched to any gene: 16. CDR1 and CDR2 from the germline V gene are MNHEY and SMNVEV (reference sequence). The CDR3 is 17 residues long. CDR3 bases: TGTGCCAGCAGTTTGCATGGGAGCGGGGGGGCCCCTGAAGCCCAGTACTTC. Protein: CASSLHGSGGAPEAQYF.

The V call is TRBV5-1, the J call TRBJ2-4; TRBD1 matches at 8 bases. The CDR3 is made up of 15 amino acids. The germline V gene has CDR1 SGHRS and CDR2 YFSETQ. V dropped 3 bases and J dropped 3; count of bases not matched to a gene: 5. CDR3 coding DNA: TGCGCCAGCAGCTGGGGACAGGCGGGCAAAAACATTCAGTACTTC. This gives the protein CASSWGQAGKNIQYF.

CDR3 nucleotides: TGCGCCAGCAGCCAAGGTAGGTATACTGTAACCCGTCAGTTCTTC. Protein: CASSQGRYTVTRQFF. The gene calls are TRBV4-1 and TRBJ2-1; D not certain. The germline V gene encodes CDR1 MGHRA and CDR2 YSYEKL. The CDR3 loop spans 15 amino acids. Trimming pared 1 base from V and 13 bases from J, leaving 20 bases between.

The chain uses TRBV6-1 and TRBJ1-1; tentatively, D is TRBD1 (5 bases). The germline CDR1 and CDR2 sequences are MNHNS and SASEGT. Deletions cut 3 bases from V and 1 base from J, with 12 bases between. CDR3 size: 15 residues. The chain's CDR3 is CASSDLTVANTEAFF. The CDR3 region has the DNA TGTGCCAGCAGTGACCTGACAGTAGCGAACACTGAAGCTTTCTTT.

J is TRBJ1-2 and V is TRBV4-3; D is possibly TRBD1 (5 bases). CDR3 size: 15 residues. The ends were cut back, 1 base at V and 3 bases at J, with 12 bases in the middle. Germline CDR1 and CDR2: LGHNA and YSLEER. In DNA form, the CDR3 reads TGCGCCAGCAGCCAAGGTTCGGGGGGAGACTATGGCTACACCTTC. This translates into CASSQGSGGDYGYTF.

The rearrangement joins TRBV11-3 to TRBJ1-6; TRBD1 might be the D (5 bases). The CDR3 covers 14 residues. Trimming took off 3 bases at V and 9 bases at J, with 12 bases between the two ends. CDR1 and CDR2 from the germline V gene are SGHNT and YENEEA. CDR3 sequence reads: CASSLEGLGSPLHF. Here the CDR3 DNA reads TGTGCCAGCAGCTTGGAGGGGCTTGGTTCACCCCTCCACTTT.

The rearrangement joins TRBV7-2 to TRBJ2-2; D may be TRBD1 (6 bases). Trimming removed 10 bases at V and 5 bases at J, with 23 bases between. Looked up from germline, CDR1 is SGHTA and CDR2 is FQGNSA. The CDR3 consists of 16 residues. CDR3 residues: CATLALGGDGTGELFF. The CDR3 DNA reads TGTGCCACTCTCGCCTTAGGGGGTGACGGGACCGGGGAGCTGTTTTTT.

In DNA, the CDR3 is TGCAGCGTTGATAAGGGGAGCACAGATACGCAGTATTTT. This translates into CSVDKGSTDTQYF. The chain links TRBV29-1 to TRBJ2-3; weak D call: TRBD1 (5 bases). Germline V CDR1 and CDR2: SQVTM, ANQGSEA. This CDR3 is 13 amino acids long. V lost 3 bases to trimming and J lost 0 bases, with 7 bases between them.

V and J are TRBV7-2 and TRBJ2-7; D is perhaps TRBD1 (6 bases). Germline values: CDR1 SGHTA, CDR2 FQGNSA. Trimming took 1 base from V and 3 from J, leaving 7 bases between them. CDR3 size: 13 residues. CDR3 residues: CASSLEQGYEQYF. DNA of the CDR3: TGTGCCAGCAGCTTAGAACAGGGCTACGAGCAGTACTTC. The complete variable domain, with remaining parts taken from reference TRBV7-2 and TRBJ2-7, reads GAGVSQSPSNKVTEKGKDVELRCDPISGHTALYWYRQSLGQGLEFLIYFQGNSAPDKSGLPSDRFSAERTGGSVSTLTIQRTQQEDSAVYLCASSLEQGYEQYFGPGTRLTVT.